The 8 T cell receptor beta chains given below trace back to one sample, sequenced in a study of T cells in Graves' hyperthyroidism and ophthalmopathy. From RNA transcripts, TCR beta CDR3 regions were amplified. The TCR CDR3 first-round RT-PCR relied on the HTBI primer set. TCRdb processed the multiplex PCR reads anew with MiXCR; each CDR3 protein has one entry. The sample lists some 600,000 distinct CDR3 sequences; roughly 14% were seen once. Sequencing was carried out using blood. The origin of the receptors is a woman in her twenties or thirties with Graves' hyperthyroidism that later progressed to Graves' ophthalmopathy.

In its sample, this clonotype was seen many times. The chain carries TRBV28 and TRBJ2-2, with 8 bases lining up with TRBD2. The CDR3 has 16 amino acids. Germline-derived CDR1 and CDR2 are MDHEN and SYDVKM. The V segment lost 2 bases and the J segment 5 bases; nucleotides outside the gene matches: 7. CDR3 loop: CASSLPGGLRTGELFF. The CDR3 nucleotides are TGTGCCAGCAGTTTACCGGGAGGGCTGAGGACCGGGGAGCTGTTTTTT.

This clonotype was recorded at least ten times. CDR3 sequence (DNA): TGTGCCAGCAGTTTACTGATAGGGGGCGCAGGGTATGGCTACACCTTC. Its translation: CASSLLIGGAGYGYTF. The chain is built from TRBV27 and TRBJ1-2, with 7 bases aligning to TRBD1. CDR1 and CDR2 (germline): MNHEY, SMNVEV (reference sequence). The trim removed 2 bases at V and 5 bases at J, leaving 11 bases unmatched. The CDR3 consists of 16 residues.

A note on this clonotype: It may be a read error: a sequence one base away is much more abundant. CDR3: CASSVAIGGTSPLHF. The CDR3 nucleotides are TGTGCCAGCAGCGTAGCGATCGGCGGCACTTCACCCCTCCACTTT. J is TRBJ1-6 and V is TRBV9; no definite D call. V lost 0 bases, J lost 9 bases, and 13 bases lay in between. The CDR3 sequence is 15 residues long. Germline loops: CDR1 SGDLS, CDR2 YYNGEE.

This clonotype has ten or more counts. This chain links TRBV19 with TRBJ1-4, with TRBD1 matching 10 bases. The CDR3 sequence is 16 residues long. CDR1 and CDR2 (germline): LNHDA, SQIVND (reference sequence). The junction had 9 bases not matched to a gene; V was cut back by 11 bases and J by 0 bases. CDR3 amino acids: CAGGTGADSTNEKLFF. The CDR3 coding sequence is TGTGCCGGAGGGACAGGGGCGGACTCAACTAATGAAAAACTGTTTTTT.

To note about this clonotype: A much larger clone differs by one base, so this may be a read error. The chain uses TRBV14 and TRBJ2-1, with D possibly matching TRBD2 (5 bases). The V end lost 3 bases, the J end lost 4 bases, and 7 bases lay between the germline ends. The CDR3 runs to 13 residues. Germline CDR1 and CDR2: SGHDN and FVKESK. Here the CDR3 reads CASSQDFYNEQFF. Written as DNA, the CDR3 is TGTGCCAGCAGCCAGGACTTTTACAATGAGCAGTTCTTC.

This clonotype appeared a few times. The CDR3 DNA is TGTGCCACCAGTGATTTTGGGGGGGAAGGAGATACGCAGTATTTT. Translating gives CATSDFGGEGDTQYF. The genes are TRBV24-1 and TRBJ2-3; 7 bases are shared with TRBD2. V lost 1 base to trimming and J lost 5 bases; unmatched junction nucleotides: 5. The germline V gene encodes CDR1 KGHDR and CDR2 SFDVKD. CDR3 length equals 15 residues.

This clonotype occurred many times. V is TRBV4-2 and J is TRBJ1-1, with D maybe TRBD1 (5 bases). Trimming removed 0 bases at V and 6 bases at J, with 11 bases between. The CDR3 is 14 residues long. Germline assignment: CDR1 LGHNA and CDR2 YNFKEQ. Here the CDR3 DNA reads TGTGCCAGCAGCCAAGACAGGGTATCTCCTGAAGCTTTCTTT. Translation: CASSQDRVSPEAFF.

The CDR3 DNA follows: TGTGCCAGCAGCCCGGGACTAGCGGGAGGGATTTCTTGGCGGCAGTTCTTC. It specifies CASSPGLAGGISWRQFF. The gene calls are TRBV11-2 and TRBJ2-1; 16 bases fit TRBD2. This CDR3 has 17 amino acids. Germline CDR1 and CDR2: SGHAT and FQNNGV. The trim removed 5 bases at V and 12 bases at J, leaving 13 bases unmatched.